The 18 T cell receptor beta chains reported below all come from one sample, sequenced in a study of blood T cells in healthy people across ages. Then a second PCR, running roughly 7 to 12 cycles, was carried out with a sample-barcoded 5' primer and a J-beta primer mix. TCRdb re-called the 5' RACE reads through MiXCR, storing one row per CDR3 protein. Of about 500,000 distinct CDR3 sequences listed, more than 20% are singletons. The sample also formed part of further work on T cells of mothers and their children.

The sample was blood. The source of these receptors is a boy aged 5-17 years in good health.

This clonotype was seen at least ten times. CDR3 sequence (DNA): TGTGCCAGCATGCTTTCGGCAGACTATAATTCACCCCTCCACTTT. Its translation is CASMLSADYNSPLHF. The chain combines TRBV6-5 with TRBJ1-6, with no clear D. CDR3 length: 15 residues. The ends were cut back, 7 bases at V and 3 bases at J, with 13 bases in the middle. The germline gives CDR1 MNHEY, CDR2 SVGAGI.

CDR3: CSARDFVGSGGEQFF. CDR3 DNA: TGCAGTGCTAGAGATTTCGTCGGGAGTGGTGGTGAGCAGTTCTTC. The V and J genes are TRBV20-1 and TRBJ2-5, with D perhaps matching TRBD2 (6 bases). The J call could be wrong; TRBJ2-1 is a better fit for the DNA end. From germline, CDR1 is DFQATT and CDR2 SNEGSKA (reference sequence). This CDR3 region has 15 residues.

Points on this clonotype: The junction departs from germline at one end; a sequencing error may be responsible. The CDR3 here is CAISGPGGDSGVVSYGYTF. For the CDR3, the DNA is TGCGCCATCAGTGGACCCGGGGGGGACAGTGGGGTGGTGAGCTATGGCTACACCTTC. The rearrangement uses TRBV10-3 and TRBJ1-2; 7 positions match TRBD1. This CDR3 is built from 19 residues. Germline lookup yields CDR1 ENHRY and CDR2 SYGVKD.

This chain joins TRBV6-5 and TRBJ2-3, with 7 bases identical to TRBD2. Germline-derived CDR1 and CDR2 are MNHEY and SVGAGI. The CDR3 has 14 amino acids. Losses at the gene ends were 10 bases for V and 0 bases for J; bases not matched to a gene: 7. The CDR3 nucleotides read TGTGCCATCCGCCCAGCGGGGAGCACAGATACGCAGTATTTT. The encoded protein is CAIRPAGSTDTQYF.

This clonotype was seen a handful of times. The chain combines TRBV7-2 with TRBJ2-7; the match to TRBD2 covers 8 bases. This CDR3 is built from 14 residues. Per the germline V gene, CDR1 is SGHTA and CDR2 is FQGNSA. V gave up 4 bases and J gave up 4 bases; unmatched junction bases: 6. The CDR3 bases are TGTGCCAGCAGCTCGATTAGCGGGATGTACGAGCAGTACTTC. This translates into CASSSISGMYEQYF.

This clonotype was picked up a small number of times. The genes are TRBV20-1 and TRBJ2-1, with D perhaps TRBD2 (5 bases). Germline loops: CDR1 DFQATT, CDR2 SNEGSKA (reference sequence). The CDR3 sequence is 16 residues long. The V gene lost 6 bases and the J gene lost 3 bases, with 21 bases spanning the gap. The CDR3 loop reads CSARKVAAGLYNEQFF. For the CDR3, the DNA is TGCAGTGCCAGAAAGGTGGCAGCCGGACTCTACAATGAGCAGTTCTTC.

This clonotype was picked up a small number of times. The chain recombines TRBV20-1 with TRBJ2-1; D might be TRBD1 or TRBD2, each matching 5 bases. V was pared by 1 base and J by 4 bases, with 17 bases between. This CDR3 has 16 residues. CDR1 and CDR2 (germline): DFQATT, SNEGSKA (reference sequence). CDR3 protein: CSARGLIRDPYNEQFF. The CDR3 nucleotides read TGCAGTGCTAGAGGACTTATCCGGGACCCATACAATGAGCAGTTCTTC.

The chain combines TRBV7-9 with TRBJ1-2, with no clear D. V was shortened by 2 bases and J by 7 bases, with 8 bases between the two germline ends. Germline-derived CDR1 and CDR2 are SEHNR and FQNEAQ (reference sequence). CDR3 size: 12 residues. CDR3 sequence (DNA): TGTGCCAGCAGCTTAAGTCTGTCTGGCTACACCTTC. Its translation: CASSLSLSGYTF.

V and J are TRBV6-6 and TRBJ1-1, with a tentative D call TRBD1 (5 bases). Looked up from germline, CDR1 is MNHNY and CDR2 is SVGAGI (reference sequence). The length of the CDR3 is 14 residues. V lost 2 bases, J lost 0 bases, and 7 bases lay in between. The CDR3 here is CASSYPGLNTEAFF. The CDR3 region has the DNA TGTGCCAGCAGTTACCCAGGGTTGAACACTGAAGCTTTCTTT.

V is TRBV5-1 and J is TRBJ2-7; 9 nucleotides line up with TRBD1. V shed 1 base and J 6 bases; nucleotides not matched to a gene: 8. The CDR3 has 15 residues. The germline CDR1 and CDR2 sequences are SGHRS and YFSETQ. The CDR3 DNA reads as TGCGCCAGCAGCTTGAGGGGACAGGGCATCGGCGAGCAGTACTTC. The encoded protein is CASSLRGQGIGEQYF.

The rearrangement uses TRBV7-3 and TRBJ2-5; 9 bases align to TRBD2. The end of the DNA aligns better with TRBJ2-7, so the J call may be wrong. Germline CDR1 reads SGHTA; CDR2 reads FQGTGA. The CDR3 covers 18 residues. The CDR3, as DNA: TGTGCCAGCAGCTTAATCGGGACTAGCCCCGGCGGTTGGGTCGAGCAGTACTTC. Its protein is CASSLIGTSPGGWVEQYF.

The chain carries TRBV6-1 and TRBJ1-6; D possibly corresponds to TRBD1 (5 bases). The CDR3 has 19 residues. Germline V lookup: CDR1 MNHNS, CDR2 SASEGT. V lost 0 bases, J lost 14 bases, and 29 bases lay in between. The DNA of the CDR3 is TGTGCCAGCAGTGAAGCGAGCGTAGATCGGGCAGGGACCCGACGTGCCCTCCACTTT. This translates into CASSEASVDRAGTRRALHF.

The chain carries TRBV24-1 and TRBJ2-6; 11 bases line up with TRBD2. The CDR3 runs to 19 residues. From germline, CDR1 is KGHDR and CDR2 SFDVKD. Trimming at V came to 4 bases and at J to 4 bases, leaving 11 bases not matched to a gene. The CDR3 loop is CATSDSGLAAFAGANVLTF. CDR3 in DNA: TGTGCCACCAGTGACTCGGGACTAGCGGCCTTCGCCGGGGCCAACGTCCTGACTTTC.

The chain carries TRBV20-1 and TRBJ2-4; 12 bases are a match to TRBD2. The V segment lost 1 base and the J segment 15 bases; nucleotides outside the gene matches: 13. The germline CDR1 and CDR2 sequences are DFQATT and SNEGSKA (reference sequence). The CDR3 is made up of 15 amino acids. This CDR3 is CSARVLVRSLAGGYF. The CDR3 coding sequence is TGCAGTGCTAGAGTTTTAGTTAGATCACTAGCGGGAGGGTACTTC.

In DNA form, the CDR3 reads TGTGCCAGCAGGCGGAGTCTGAATGAAAAACTGTTTTTT. Its translation: CASRRSLNEKLFF. The V and J genes are TRBV6-1 and TRBJ1-4; D gene unclear. V was cut by 6 bases and J by 5 bases, with 10 bases left in between. The germline V gene has CDR1 MNHNS and CDR2 SASEGT. CDR3 length: 13 amino acids.

The chain recombines TRBV4-1 with TRBJ2-2; D gene unclear. V shed 3 bases and J shed 6 bases, with 5 bases lying between them. Germline-derived CDR1 and CDR2 are MGHRA and YSYEKL. This CDR3 contains 12 residues. CDR3 sequence (DNA): TGCGCCAGCAGCCATCATCCCGGGGAGCTGTTTTTT. Translated, it gives CASSHHPGELFF.

The J gene is TRBJ1-1, the V gene TRBV29-1; no reliable D call. Trimming pared 4 bases from V and 4 bases from J, leaving 10 bases between. The CDR3 has 12 amino acids. CDR1 is SQVTM, CDR2 ANQGSEA, per germline. As DNA, the CDR3 is TGCAGCGTTGCGGGGTTCAGCACTGAAGCTTTCTTT. Protein sequence: CSVAGFSTEAFF.

The chain links TRBV5-1 to TRBJ2-7, with TRBD2 identical over 9 bases. CDR1 is SGHRS and CDR2 is YFSETQ in the germline V gene. This CDR3 has 15 amino acids. Trimming removed 4 bases from V and 5 bases from J; junction bases left unmatched: 10. The DNA for the CDR3 is TGCGCCAGCAGCCATCCGGGACTAGCAACGGACGAGCAGTACTTC. Its translation: CASSHPGLATDEQYF.